This record looks at one T cell receptor beta chain sequence and its context. Its matching antigen is unknown. The data stem from a study of T cell responses to AZD1222 COVID-19 vaccine. The data were produced by immunoSEQ multiplex PCR, yet TCRdb's version contains in-frame clones alone and is incomplete. Of about 140,000 clones in the sample, around 90% were seen once. Findings of the study overall: With dominance at 160-218 and 743-854, vaccine-associated CD4 TCRs spanned spike.

The CDR3 is 12 residues long. The V and J ends lost 6 bases and 8 bases respectively, with 10 bases between them. Germline loops: CDR1 SNHLY, CDR2 FYNNEI. This TCR derives from an adult who received the AZD1222 COVID-19 vaccine. The specimen was peripheral blood, collected 28 days after the second AZD1222 dose. The chain joins TRBV2 to TRBJ1-4; D is undetermined. In DNA form, the CDR3 reads TGTGCCAGCAGGCCGGGAAACGAAAAACTGTTTTTT. Encoded protein: CASRPGNEKLFF. The full variable domain, completed using reference TRBV2 and TRBJ1-4, is EPEVTQTPSHQVTQMGQEVILRCVPISNHLYFYWYRQILGQKVEFLVSFYNNEISEKSEIFDDQFSVERPDGSNFTLKIRSTKLEDSAMYFCASRPGNEKLFFGSGTQLSVL.